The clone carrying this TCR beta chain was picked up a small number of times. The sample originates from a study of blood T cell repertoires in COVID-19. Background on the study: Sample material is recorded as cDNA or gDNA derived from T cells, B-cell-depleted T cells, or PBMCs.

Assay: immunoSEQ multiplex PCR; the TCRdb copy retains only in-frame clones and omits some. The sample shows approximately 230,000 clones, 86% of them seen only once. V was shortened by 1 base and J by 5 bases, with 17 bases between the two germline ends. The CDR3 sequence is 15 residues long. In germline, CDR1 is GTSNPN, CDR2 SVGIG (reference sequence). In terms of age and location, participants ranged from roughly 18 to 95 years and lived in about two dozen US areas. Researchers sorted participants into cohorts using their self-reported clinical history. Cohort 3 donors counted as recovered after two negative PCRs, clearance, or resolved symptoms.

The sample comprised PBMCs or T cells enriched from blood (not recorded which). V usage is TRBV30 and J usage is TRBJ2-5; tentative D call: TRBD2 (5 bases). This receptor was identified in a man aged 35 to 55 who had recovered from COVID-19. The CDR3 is CAWSDFRTSRETQYF. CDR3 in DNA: TGTGCCTGGAGTGATTTCCGGACTTCACGGGAGACCCAGTACTTC. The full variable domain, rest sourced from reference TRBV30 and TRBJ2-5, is SQTIHQWPATLVQPVGSPLSLECTVEGTSNPNLYWYRQAAGRGLQLLFYSVGIGQISSEVPQNLSASRPQDRQFILSSKKLLLSDSGFYLCAWSDFRTSRETQYFGPGTRLLVL.